The 19 T cell receptor beta chains listed next were all sequenced from one sample in a study of patients and donors after allogeneic stem cell transplantation. TCRdb re-derived calls from the RT-PCR reads in MiXCR, one entry per CDR3 protein. The data hold 800,000 to 1,000,000 distinct CDR3 sequences, with under 20% observed a single time. Sequences were obtained from blood, either unsorted or a sorted T cell fraction (not recorded which). These receptors came from a human donor who was either an allogeneic HSCT recipient or a stem cell or donor lymphocyte infusion donor (not recorded which). It is not recorded whose cells these are; they may come from a transplant donor.

This clonotype appeared a few times. The chain combines TRBV20-1 with TRBJ1-3; D remains unclear. V was pared by 0 bases and J by 3 bases, with 12 bases between. CDR1 is DFQATT and CDR2 is SNEGSKA in the germline V gene (reference sequence). The CDR3 length is 15 residues. DNA for the CDR3: TGCAGTGCTAGAGATCGAGCCGGCCTTGGAAACACCATATATTTT. Its translation: CSARDRAGLGNTIYF.

The V and J genes are TRBV7-3 and TRBJ2-6; maybe TRBD2 (6 bases). CDR3 length equals 23 residues. Germline V gives CDR1 SGHTA, CDR2 FQGTGA. The V and J ends lost 1 base and 1 base respectively, with 29 bases between them. CDR3 region: CASSLRLRGAKAGKNSGANVLTF. CDR3 nucleotides: TGTGCCAGCAGCTTAAGGCTACGCGGGGCAAAAGCAGGGAAAAATTCTGGGGCCAACGTCCTGACTTTC. Looking up the rest from reference TRBV7-3 and TRBJ2-6 gives the full variable domain: GAGVSQTPSNKVTEKGKYVELRCDPISGHTALYWYRQSLGQGPEFLIYFQGTGAADDSGLPNDRFFAVRPEGSVSTLKIQRTERGDSAVYLCASSLRLRGAKAGKNSGANVLTFGAGSRLTVL.

The sample holds many counts of this clonotype. V and J are TRBV4-2 and TRBJ1-1; TRBD1 might be the D (6 bases). V was pared by 0 bases and J by 1 base, with 9 bases between. This CDR3 region has 15 residues. CDR1 is LGHNA and CDR2 is YNFKEQ in the germline V gene. The CDR3 nucleotides read TGTGCCAGCAGCCAAGACGGCAGGGGGAACACTGAAGCTTTCTTT. Translation gives CASSQDGRGNTEAFF.

This clonotype was detected only a few times. This rearrangement joins TRBV6-2 or TRBV6-3 to TRBJ1-5; no clear D gene. Looked up from germline, CDR1 is MNHEY and CDR2 is SVGEGT. The CDR3 spans 13 residues. The V gene lost 3 bases and the J gene lost 7 bases, with 10 bases spanning the gap. This CDR3 is CASSYRYGQPQHF. The CDR3 coding sequence is TGTGCCAGCAGTTATAGGTATGGCCAGCCCCAGCATTTT.

This clonotype was observed a handful of times. The chain couples TRBV2 to TRBJ2-1, with 11 bases identical to TRBD1. V was pared by 6 bases and J by 7 bases, with 11 bases of the junction left unmatched. The CDR3 consists of 16 residues. Germline V gene data show CDR1 as SNHLY and CDR2 as FYNNEI. CDR3 sequence reads: CASSWTGTGGWNEQFF. The DNA of the CDR3 is TGTGCCAGCAGCTGGACCGGGACAGGGGGTTGGAATGAGCAGTTCTTC.

V gene TRBV24-1 combines with J gene TRBJ2-3; the D is unclear. The germline gives CDR1 KGHDR, CDR2 SFDVKD. The CDR3 loop spans 13 amino acids. Deletions cut 0 bases from V and 6 bases from J, with 6 bases between. In nucleotides, the CDR3 is TGTGCCACCAGTGATTTGCATCTCGATACGCAGTATTTT. Amino acids: CATSDLHLDTQYF.

This clonotype was detected a few times. The J gene is TRBJ2-3, the V gene TRBV5-1; D might be TRBD2 (6 bases). V gave up 3 bases and J gave up 6 bases, with 17 bases separating them. Germline V gene sequence: CDR1 SGHRS, CDR2 YFSETQ. This CDR3 region has 15 residues. CDR3 nucleotide sequence: TGCGCCAGCAGCTCCGGGGACTCTCCACGGGATACGCAGTATTTT. It is translated as CASSSGDSPRDTQYF.

This clonotype was observed many times. The CDR3 bases are TGTGCCAGCAGTTTGGGGGTGGCTAGCGGGATAGATGAGCAGTACTTC. Protein product: CASSLGVASGIDEQYF. The rearrangement joins TRBV12-3 or TRBV12-4 to TRBJ2-7, with 9 nucleotides matching TRBD2. The CDR3 is made up of 16 amino acids. V gave up 3 bases and J gave up 7 bases; unmatched junction bases: 13.

The V call is TRBV6-1, the J call TRBJ2-3; D is ambiguous. V shed 5 bases and J shed 4 bases, with 22 bases lying between them. Germline assignment: CDR1 MNHNS and CDR2 SASEGT. The CDR3 is 17 residues long. The CDR3 protein is CASSHGSTRPPADTQYF. The CDR3 coding sequence is TGTGCCAGCAGTCACGGGTCTACACGACCCCCGGCAGATACGCAGTATTTT.

The chain employs TRBV24-1 and TRBJ2-1; 11 bases fit TRBD2. CDR1 is KGHDR, CDR2 SFDVKD, per germline. This CDR3 is built from 15 residues. V gave up 3 bases and J gave up 9 bases; unmatched junction bases: 6. CDR3 nucleotide sequence: TGTGCCACCAGTGATAAGACTAGCGGGGCCCCTGAGCAGTTCTTC. Encoded protein: CATSDKTSGAPEQFF.

In this sample, this clonotype turned up many times. The chain uses TRBV12-3 or TRBV12-4 and TRBJ1-5; 8 nucleotides align to TRBD1. The CDR3 runs to 14 residues. With 5 bases clipped from V and 4 bases from J, the junction kept 4 bases outside the gene matches. The chain's CDR3 is CASSPYRGNQPQHF. In DNA form, the CDR3 reads TGTGCCAGCAGTCCCTACAGGGGGAATCAGCCCCAGCATTTT.

The J gene is TRBJ2-7, the V gene TRBV24-1; TRBD1 might be the D (5 bases). V lost 4 bases and J lost 5, with 11 bases in between. This CDR3 contains 13 residues. The germline V gene has CDR1 KGHDR and CDR2 SFDVKD. CDR3 amino acids: CATSDSREDEQYF. The DNA for the CDR3 is TGTGCCACCAGTGACTCCAGGGAAGACGAGCAGTACTTC.

The chain uses TRBV2 and TRBJ2-3, with 8 positions matching TRBD2. The CDR3 is 16 residues long. The V segment lost 2 bases and the J segment 2 bases; nucleotides outside the gene matches: 6. Germline CDR1 is SNHLY and CDR2 is FYNNEI. CDR3 loop: CASSERAGGDTDTQYF. The CDR3 DNA reads TGTGCCAGCAGTGAAAGGGCGGGGGGTGACACAGATACGCAGTATTTT.

Only a few counts were recorded for this clonotype. The rearrangement uses TRBV12-3 or TRBV12-4 and TRBJ2-1; 9 bases fit TRBD2. The CDR3 covers 16 residues. Germline trimming cut 1 base from V and 8 bases from J; bases unmatched to any gene: 9. CDR3 sequence reads: CASSLERLAGIHEQFF. Written as DNA, the CDR3 is TGTGCCAGCAGTTTAGAGAGGCTAGCGGGAATTCATGAGCAGTTCTTC.

This clonotype appeared a few times. V and J are TRBV29-1 and TRBJ2-1; D uncertain. This CDR3 spans 11 amino acids. Germline CDR1 reads SQVTM; CDR2 reads ANQGSEA. The V and J ends lost 4 bases and 6 bases respectively, with 7 bases between them. The CDR3 region has the DNA TGCAGCGTTGTCAGAGGCAATGAGCAGTTCTTC. It specifies CSVVRGNEQFF.

This clonotype was observed a few times. The chain is built from TRBV5-5 and TRBJ1-2; tentative D call: TRBD1 (6 bases). The CDR3 covers 13 residues. Trimming took off 4 bases at V and 7 bases at J, with 14 bases between the two ends. Germline V gene sequence: CDR1 SGHKS, CDR2 YYEKEE (reference sequence). The CDR3 loop is CASSVLQGSGYTF. For the CDR3, the DNA is TGTGCCAGCAGCGTATTACAGGGATCTGGCTACACCTTC.

This clonotype occurred a few times. The chain is built from TRBV24-1 and TRBJ1-1, with TRBD1 as a possible D gene (5 bases). CDR1 and CDR2 (germline): KGHDR, SFDVKD. V was pared by 0 bases and J by 8 bases, with 9 bases between. The CDR3 has 13 amino acids. The DNA of the CDR3 is TGTGCCACCAGTGATTTGTACGGGGCCGAAGCTTTCTTT. Protein product: CATSDLYGAEAFF.

The rearrangement joins TRBV27 to TRBJ2-7; D might be TRBD1 or TRBD2, each matching 6 bases. CDR1 is MNHEY, CDR2 SMNVEV, per germline (reference sequence). CDR3 length: 15 residues. The V end lost 7 bases, the J end lost 2 bases, and 18 bases lay between the germline ends. The CDR3 sequence is CASTPGGQDTYEQYF. The CDR3 DNA reads as TGTGCCAGCACCCCTGGGGGGCAGGATACCTACGAGCAGTACTTC.

The chain combines TRBV2 with TRBJ1-2; D is possibly TRBD1 (6 bases). The CDR3 length is 14 residues. The germline V gene has CDR1 SNHLY and CDR2 FYNNEI. V lost 6 bases and J lost 5, with 16 bases in between. CDR3 amino acids: CASRGEQGLYGYTF. CDR3 coding DNA: TGTGCCAGCAGGGGGGAACAGGGCCTTTATGGCTACACCTTC. Combining the CDR3 with reference TRBV2 and TRBJ1-2 gives the whole variable domain EPEVTQTPSHQVTQMGQEVILRCVPISNHLYFYWYRQILGQKVEFLVSFYNNEISEKSEIFDDQFSVERPDGSNFTLKIRSTKLEDSAMYFCASRGEQGLYGYTFGSGTRLTVV.